A few counts support the clone carrying this T cell receptor beta chain. Its antigen remains unknown. The data derive from a study of T cells after yellow fever vaccination. Overall study context: Low-cell-number fractions underwent preparation using SMART-Seq v4 Ultra Low Input. Whole-study results and caveats: Only a small proportion of the clonotypes turned up in both the CD4 and the CD8 compartments, likely arising from convergent recombination. Reappearing after the booster were most of the clones from primary vaccination (around 96% CD4, around 88% CD8).

A universal primer site and UMIs were added as TCR cDNA was made by 5'RACE template switching. TCRdb redid the calling of the 5' RACE reads with MiXCR, one entry per CDR3 protein. The sample has 150,000 to 200,000 distinct CDR3 sequences, around 8.5% seen once. The CDR3 is 12 residues long. CDR1 and CDR2 from the germline V gene are SGHVS and FQNEAQ. With 5 bases removed from V and 7 bases from J, the gap between germline ends came to 6 bases. The TCR originated in a man aged 18 to 30 who received the YFV17D yellow fever vaccine. V and J are TRBV7-8 and TRBJ1-6, with D uncertain. This material consisted of CD8+ T cells sorted from PBMCs, taken 45 days after the yellow fever booster vaccination. CDR3 DNA: TGTGCCAGCAGCCCTCAGAATTCACCCCTCCACTTT. Its protein is CASSPQNSPLHF.